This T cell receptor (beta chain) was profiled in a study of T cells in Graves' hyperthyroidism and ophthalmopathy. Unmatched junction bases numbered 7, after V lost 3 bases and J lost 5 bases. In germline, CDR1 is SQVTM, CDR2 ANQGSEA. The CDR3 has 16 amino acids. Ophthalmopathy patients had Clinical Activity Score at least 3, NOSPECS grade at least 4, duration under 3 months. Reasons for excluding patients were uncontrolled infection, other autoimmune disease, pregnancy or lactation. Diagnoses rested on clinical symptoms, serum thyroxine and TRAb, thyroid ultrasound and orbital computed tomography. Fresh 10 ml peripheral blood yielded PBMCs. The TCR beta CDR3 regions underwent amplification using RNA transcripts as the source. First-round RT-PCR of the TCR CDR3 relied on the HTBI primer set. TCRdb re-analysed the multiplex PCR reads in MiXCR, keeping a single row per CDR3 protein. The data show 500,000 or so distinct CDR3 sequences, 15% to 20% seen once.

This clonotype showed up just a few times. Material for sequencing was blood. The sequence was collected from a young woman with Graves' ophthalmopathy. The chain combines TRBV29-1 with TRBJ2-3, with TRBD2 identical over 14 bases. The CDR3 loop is CSVELGLAGAGDTQYF. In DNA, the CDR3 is TGCAGCGTTGAGCTGGGACTAGCGGGAGCTGGAGATACGCAGTATTTT.